This paragraph reports one T cell receptor (beta chain). The clone's antigen remains unknown. Base qualities are not provided; no much larger clone lies one nucleotide away. This sample was included in a study of T cell clonotyping in hematopoietic cell transplantation (dated by TCRdb to 2020 to 2022). Background on the whole study: A total of roughly 150 blood samples were collected in the study from around 40 consecutive transplant recipients and their related donors. Recruitment of patients was conducted between late 2015 and 2017, and follow-up was continued until late 2020 or death. On the study overall, not on this receptor specifically: Only a small fraction of recipient repertoires overlapped donor repertoires, with over 95% appearing de novo at the given depth. A decrease in recipient TCR diversity was observed after transplant, and a progressive increase in pathologically expanded clonotypes was seen from day 30 to day 180. Broader posttransplant TCR repertoire diversity was predicted by donor and pretransplant recipient Inverse Simpson Index values. Sample size was limited, and cells were not sorted, so CD4 and CD8 repertoire contributions could not be separated.

TCR beta CDR3 regions were amplified from genomic DNA with the immunoSEQ assay, a bias-controlled multiplex PCR using V- and J-specific primers. In a second PCR step, the CDR3 amplicons were tagged with a proprietary barcode plus Illumina adapter sequences. An Illumina MiSeq instrument was used to sequence the CDR3 libraries. Per the source publication's procedure: Export and quality control were handled in immunoSEQ Analyzer 3.0, while downstream analyses relied on R Bioconductor and Immunarch. Only productive rearrangements in the normalized downsampled data set went into calculating the repertoire metrics. Clonotypes larger than 5 templates in the normalized cohort were defined as pathologically expanded. The Inverse Simpson Index was used to measure repertoire diversity. To capture all clonotypes, CMV-specificity analyses were performed on the non-normalized data set. TCRdb provides this immuneACCESS table in a form limited to in-frame rearrangements. Some clones are lacking; in checked studies, under half of them reflect an unresolved V gene, and why the rest are absent is not known. Clonal size and the V and J genes are those of that table, whereas D and trimming came from the DNA. For this sample there are 15,000 to 20,000 clones; roughly 88% appear just once. Approximately 4.5% of the sample rests with the top ten.

Blood samples for TCR beta sequencing were given by related transplant donors. Nuclei Lysis Solution was used to extract genomic DNA from fresh or cryopreserved unfractionated peripheral blood mononuclear cells. The CDR3 covers 15 residues, taking in both the cysteine and the phenylalanine. This entry keeps only the CDR3 DNA: 45 bases, framed from base 1. From the germline V gene, CDR1 is SGHDT and CDR2 is YYEEEE. V is cut by 0 bases and J by 7 bases, and the space between the germline ends is 16 bases. The clonotype was recovered from a middle-aged woman in good health. Some clones in this sample may be carry-over from other donors' samples. Input material: peripheral blood mononuclear cells. Recombination connected TRBV5-6 to TRBJ1-2, with TRBD1 tentatively as D gene (5 bases match). The CDR3 loop reads CASSLVGHLLSGYTF. The DNA sequence is given as TGTGCCAGCAGCTTGGTCGGACACCTCCTAAGTGGCTACACCTTC.